The sequence of this T cell receptor (beta chain) was determined in a study of blood T cell repertoires in COVID-19. Background on the study: Specimens from acute and convalescent COVID-19 originated in the United States, Italy and Spain. Sources were T cells, B-cell-depleted T cells, or PBMCs; the material itself was cDNA or gDNA.

Profiled with immunoSEQ multiplex PCR; TCRdb holds only in-frame clones, not every one. The repertoire holds approximately 490,000 clones, more than 85% seen once, with 7% to 10% in the top ten. Germline CDR1 reads SGHTA; CDR2 reads FQGNSA. The CDR3 runs to 14 residues. With 3 bases removed from V and 0 bases from J, the gap between germline ends came to 9 bases. The study recruited people aged 18 to 89 years across approximately 23 US areas. Material: PBMCs or T cells enriched from blood (not recorded which). The J gene is TRBJ2-7, the V gene TRBV7-2; perhaps TRBD2 as D (7 bases). This receptor was taken from a woman aged 55-70 years who had recovered from COVID-19. The CDR3 DNA reads TGTGCCAGCAGCTTGGGGGGGGCCTCCTACGAGCAGTACTTC. This translates into CASSLGGASYEQYF. The full variable domain, completed using reference TRBV7-2 and TRBJ2-7, is GAGVSQSPSNKVTEKGKDVELRCDPISGHTALYWYRQSLGQGLEFLIYFQGNSAPDKSGLPSDRFSAERTGGSVSTLTIQRTQQEDSAVYLCASSLGGASYEQYFGPGTRLTVT.